A single sample is the source of the 27 T cell receptor beta chains below, sequenced in a study of T cell responses to AZD1222 COVID-19 vaccine. Produced via immunoSEQ multiplex PCR; TCRdb's table is partial and in-frame only. The table lists hundreds of thousands of clones, 85% to 95% of them singletons, with about 1% in the top ten. This specimen consisted of peripheral blood, obtained on day 0 of MenACWY control vaccination. These receptors came from an adult in good health.

The V call is TRBV6-1, the J call TRBJ2-3; tentatively, D is TRBD1 or TRBD2 (5 bases each). The CDR3 has 17 amino acids. V was shortened by 0 bases and J by 2 bases, with 15 bases between the two germline ends. Looked up from germline, CDR1 is MNHNS and CDR2 is SASEGT. The CDR3, as DNA: TGTGCCAGCAGTGAAGCCCGGGGACGGCCTACCACAGATACGCAGTATTTT. It codes for CASSEARGRPTTDTQYF.

The CDR3 loop is CASSKRGTAVSGNTIYF. The CDR3 DNA is TGTGCCAGTAGTAAGAGGGGGACGGCCGTCTCTGGAAACACCATATATTTT. The chain carries TRBV19 and TRBJ1-3, with TRBD1 as a possible D gene (6 bases). Germline V gives CDR1 LNHDA, CDR2 SQIVND (reference sequence). V lost 4 bases to trimming and J lost 0 bases, with 16 bases between them. The CDR3 is made up of 17 amino acids.

The chain links TRBV11-3 to TRBJ1-1, with D tentatively TRBD1 (5 bases). CDR3 length: 15 amino acids. Germline lookup yields CDR1 SGHNT and CDR2 YENEEA. The V end lost 2 bases, the J end lost 4 bases, and 14 bases lay between the germline ends. CDR3 protein: CASSLNQGSGTEAFF. The CDR3 bases are TGTGCCAGCAGCTTAAATCAGGGTTCGGGCACTGAAGCTTTCTTT.

This sequence joins TRBV27 and TRBJ1-1; D gene ambiguous. CDR3 length: 14 amino acids. Between the trimmed V and J ends, which lost 1 base and 3 bases, there was a span of 9 bases. The germline CDR1 and CDR2 sequences are MNHEY and SMNVEV (reference sequence). CDR3 protein: CASSLWLGDTEAFF. The CDR3 DNA sequence: TGTGCCAGCAGTTTATGGTTAGGTGACACTGAAGCTTTCTTT.

J is TRBJ1-1 and V is TRBV7-8; D ambiguous. The CDR3 has 15 amino acids. Trimming removed 0 bases at V and 1 base at J, with 9 bases between. Per germline, CDR1 SGHVS and CDR2 FQNEAQ. CDR3 DNA sequence: TGTGCCAGCAGCTTAGCGCGGGGAGGGAACACTGAAGCTTTCTTT. Encoded protein: CASSLARGGNTEAFF.

The chain is built from TRBV30 and TRBJ2-5; no firm D call. V gave up 0 bases and J gave up 5 bases, with 19 bases separating them. From germline, CDR1 is GTSNPN and CDR2 SVGIG (reference sequence). This CDR3 contains 16 residues. CDR3 loop: CAWSVLGLGVGETQYF. In DNA form, the CDR3 reads TGTGCCTGGAGTGTACTTGGGTTAGGTGTCGGGGAGACCCAGTACTTC.

The gene calls are TRBV5-4 and TRBJ2-3; 8 bases line up with TRBD2. Per germline, CDR1 SGHNT and CDR2 YYREEE (reference sequence). This CDR3 region has 15 residues. The J segment lost 3 bases and the V segment lost 4 bases, leaving 7 bases of the junction unmatched. The CDR3 protein is CASSPRAGGTDTQYF. The CDR3 DNA reads TGTGCCAGCAGCCCCCGGGCGGGGGGAACAGATACGCAGTATTTT.

The genes are TRBV30 and TRBJ1-4; D not resolved. This CDR3 is 14 amino acids long. Trimming removed 0 bases from V and 7 bases from J, with 12 bases in between. Germline V gene lookup returns CDR1 GTSNPN and CDR2 SVGIG (reference sequence). CDR3 bases: TGTGCCTGGAGTGTAGGGCATCACGCTGAAAAACTGTTTTTT. Translated, it gives CAWSVGHHAEKLFF.

This chain links TRBV28 with TRBJ2-2, with 10 bases aligning to TRBD2. Trimming took 2 bases from V and 2 from J; bases not matched to a gene: 5. Looked up from germline, CDR1 is MDHEN and CDR2 is SYDVKM. The CDR3 has 17 amino acids. The CDR3 sequence is CASSLPSGGANTGELFF. DNA of the CDR3: TGTGCCAGCAGTTTACCCAGCGGGGGGGCTAACACCGGGGAGCTGTTTTTT.

J is TRBJ1-1 and V is TRBV7-2, with D unresolved. Germline loops: CDR1 SGHTA, CDR2 FQGNSA. V lost 5 bases and J lost 0, with 10 bases in between. The CDR3 loop spans 14 amino acids. Here the CDR3 DNA reads TGTGCCAGCAGCCCCCTAGCGGTGAACACTGAAGCTTTCTTT. This codes for CASSPLAVNTEAFF.

This clone appeared a single time. The CDR3 is CASSIVFQADTQYF. Here the CDR3 DNA reads TGTGCCAGTAGTATAGTCTTTCAGGCAGATACGCAGTATTTT. J is TRBJ2-3 and V is TRBV19; no definite D call. V was clipped by 1 base and J by 4 bases, with 9 bases between them. Germline V gene sequence: CDR1 LNHDA, CDR2 SQIVND (reference sequence). This CDR3 comprises 14 residues.

This chain connects TRBV6-4 to TRBJ2-1, with 9 bases identical to TRBD2. The CDR3 runs 15 residues. V lost 2 bases, J lost 8 bases, and 7 bases stayed unmatched. Germline values: CDR1 MRHNA, CDR2 SNTAGT. CDR3 in amino acids: CASSDLGGGAYEQFF. Written as DNA, the CDR3 is TGTGCCAGCAGTGACCTGGGCGGGGGGGCGTATGAGCAGTTCTTC.

V usage is TRBV9 and J usage is TRBJ1-2; a weak D match, TRBD1 (5 bases). The CDR3 has 15 residues. CDR1 is SGDLS and CDR2 is YYNGEE in the germline V gene. V was cut by 0 bases and J by 3 bases, with 12 bases left in between. The CDR3 region has the DNA TGTGCCAGCAGCGTAGAGGGCGGGGGGTACTATGGCTACACCTTC. This encodes CASSVEGGGYYGYTF. Full variable domain (outside the CDR3, taken from reference TRBV9 and TRBJ1-2): DSGVTQTPKHLITATGQRVTLRCSPRSGDLSVYWYQQSLDQGLQFLIQYYNGEERAKGNILERFSAQQFPDLHSELNLSSLELGDSALYFCASSVEGGGYYGYTFGSGTRLTVV.

A remark on this clone: This CDR3 is also generated by other DNA sequences in the sample. The V call is TRBV3-1 (or the pseudogene TRBV3-2), the J call TRBJ2-1, with 12 nucleotides matching TRBD2. The V and J ends lost 4 bases and 4 bases, in that order; junction bases with no gene match: 2. The CDR3 has 15 residues. CDR1 is LGHDT, CDR2 YNNKEL, per germline (reference sequence). The CDR3 DNA is TGTGCCAGCAGCCCGACTAGCGGGGGATACAATGAGCAGTTCTTC. Translated: CASSPTSGGYNEQFF.

The chain carries TRBV5-1 and TRBJ1-3; tentatively, D is TRBD1 (5 bases). The CDR3 consists of 16 residues. Germline CDR1 and CDR2: SGHRS and YFSETQ. V dropped 0 bases and J dropped 4 bases, with 14 bases sitting between them. The CDR3 DNA follows: TGCGCCAGCAGCTTGGCCGGGGCCAGGGAAGGAAACACCATATATTTT. This gives the protein CASSLAGAREGNTIYF.

The rearrangement uses TRBV7-8 and TRBJ1-5, with 7 bases that match TRBD1. Germline values: CDR1 SGHVS, CDR2 FQNEAQ. The J segment lost 7 bases and the V segment lost 2 bases, leaving 8 bases of the junction unmatched. This CDR3 is built from 15 residues. The CDR3 reads CASSLSLGGRQPQHF. DNA of the CDR3: TGTGCCAGCAGCTTAAGTCTAGGGGGCCGGCAGCCCCAGCATTTT.

This clone appeared once. This CDR3 reads CASSPGTGRRSPLHF. CDR3 in DNA: TGTGCCAGCAGCCCGGGGACAGGGAGGCGGTCACCCCTCCACTTT. The chain is built from TRBV28 and TRBJ1-6; 9 bases align to TRBD1. Germline CDR1 is MDHEN and CDR2 is SYDVKM. The CDR3 runs 15 residues. Unmatched junction bases numbered 10, after V lost 6 bases and J lost 10 bases.

The V and J genes are TRBV5-1 and TRBJ2-2, with D tentatively TRBD1 or TRBD2 (6 bases each). The V end lost 4 bases, the J end lost 5 bases, and 18 bases lay between the germline ends. CDR1 and CDR2 from the germline V gene are SGHRS and YFSETQ. There are 16 residues in the CDR3. The CDR3 DNA follows: TGCGCCAGCAGCCCCATTTCTCTAGGGGGGACCGGGGAGCTGTTTTTT. Residues: CASSPISLGGTGELFF.

The gene calls are TRBV18 and TRBJ1-2; D is possibly TRBD1 (6 bases). There are 17 residues in the CDR3. Trimming took off 1 base at V and 1 base at J, with 16 bases between the two ends. Germline V gene data show CDR1 as KGHSH and CDR2 as LQKENI. The CDR3 loop is CASSPQGLSGDNYGYTF. The CDR3 coding sequence is TGTGCCAGCTCACCACAGGGGTTGTCAGGGGATAACTATGGCTACACCTTC.

The J gene is TRBJ1-6, the V gene TRBV18, with 8 bases identical to TRBD1. Trimming removed 2 bases from V and 9 bases from J; junction bases left unmatched: 6. The CDR3 runs 15 residues. Germline V CDR1 and CDR2: KGHSH, LQKENI. The CDR3 nucleotides read TGTGCCAGCTCACCAACCGGGACAGGAGGTTCACCCCTCCACTTT. This encodes CASSPTGTGGSPLHF.

The rearrangement joins TRBV5-1 to TRBJ1-6; 9 positions match TRBD1. This CDR3 is built from 15 residues. CDR1 SGHRS and CDR2 YFSETQ come from the germline V gene. V lost 6 bases, J lost 7 bases, and 8 bases stayed unmatched. The CDR3 loop reads CASTPGQGFNSPLHF. As DNA, the CDR3 is TGCGCCAGCACCCCGGGACAGGGATTCAATTCACCCCTCCACTTT.

V gene TRBV6-2 or TRBV6-3 combines with J gene TRBJ1-5, with D unresolved. V shed 0 bases and J shed 0 bases, with 9 bases lying between them. Germline V CDR1 and CDR2: MNHEY, SVGEGT. CDR3 length equals 16 residues. This chain's CDR3 is CASSYSFGNSNQPQHF. The CDR3 bases are TGTGCCAGCAGTTACTCTTTCGGCAATAGCAATCAGCCCCAGCATTTT.

J is TRBJ1-2 and V is TRBV7-9, with D maybe TRBD1 (6 bases). The CDR3 runs 14 residues. Germline V gives CDR1 SEHNR, CDR2 FQNEAQ (reference sequence). V lost 9 bases and J 8 bases, leaving 22 bases between the germline ends. DNA of the CDR3: TGTGCCAGTTCGACAGGAGACGAGTCAGGGGGCTACACCTTC. This sequence encodes CASSTGDESGGYTF.

This clone was detected only a few times. This chain uses TRBV14 with TRBJ1-1; the D is unclear. Per the germline V gene, CDR1 is SGHDN and CDR2 is FVKESK. This CDR3 is 13 amino acids long. V was trimmed by 2 bases and J by 6 bases, leaving 10 bases between them. The CDR3 reads CASSQSLHAEAFF. The CDR3 DNA follows: TGTGCCAGCAGCCAAAGTCTTCACGCTGAAGCTTTCTTT.

The chain couples TRBV7-2 to TRBJ2-1; D might be TRBD1 (5 bases). The V gene lost 2 bases and the J gene lost 0 bases, with 8 bases spanning the gap. Germline CDR1 reads SGHTA; CDR2 reads FQGNSA. The CDR3 runs to 15 residues. CDR3 amino acids: CASSLSGNSYNEQFF. The CDR3 DNA follows: TGTGCCAGCAGCTTATCAGGGAACTCCTACAATGAGCAGTTCTTC.

The chain is built from TRBV6-1 and TRBJ1-3; D call uncertain. This CDR3 spans 14 amino acids. Trimming left V 1 base short and J 3 bases short, with 7 bases between. Germline values: CDR1 MNHNS, CDR2 SASEGT. The CDR3 coding sequence is TGTGCCAGCAGTGAAGACAAGGGTGGAAACACCATATATTTT. Amino acid sequence: CASSEDKGGNTIYF.

The V call is TRBV4-1, the J call TRBJ1-2; TRBD1 aligns across 7 bases. The V gene end was trimmed by 1 base and the J gene end by 0 bases; junction bases not matched to a gene: 8. CDR1 MGHRA and CDR2 YSYEKL come from the germline V gene. The CDR3 runs to 17 residues. The CDR3 DNA follows: TGCGCCAGCAGCCAAGGGGACAGATGGATAGCTAACTATGGCTACACCTTC. Protein: CASSQGDRWIANYGYTF.